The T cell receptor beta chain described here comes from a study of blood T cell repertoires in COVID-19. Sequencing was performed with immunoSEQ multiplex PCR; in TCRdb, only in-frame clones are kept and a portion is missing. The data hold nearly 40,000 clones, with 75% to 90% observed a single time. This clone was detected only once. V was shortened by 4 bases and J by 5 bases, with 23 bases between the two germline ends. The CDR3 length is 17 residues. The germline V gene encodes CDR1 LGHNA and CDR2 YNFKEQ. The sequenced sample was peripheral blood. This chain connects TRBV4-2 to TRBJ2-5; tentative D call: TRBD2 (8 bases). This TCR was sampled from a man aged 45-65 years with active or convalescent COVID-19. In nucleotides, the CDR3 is TGTGCCAGCAGCCCAGGTGTAGCGGGACAGATTATGGAGACCCAGTACTTC. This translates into CASSPGVAGQIMETQYF.